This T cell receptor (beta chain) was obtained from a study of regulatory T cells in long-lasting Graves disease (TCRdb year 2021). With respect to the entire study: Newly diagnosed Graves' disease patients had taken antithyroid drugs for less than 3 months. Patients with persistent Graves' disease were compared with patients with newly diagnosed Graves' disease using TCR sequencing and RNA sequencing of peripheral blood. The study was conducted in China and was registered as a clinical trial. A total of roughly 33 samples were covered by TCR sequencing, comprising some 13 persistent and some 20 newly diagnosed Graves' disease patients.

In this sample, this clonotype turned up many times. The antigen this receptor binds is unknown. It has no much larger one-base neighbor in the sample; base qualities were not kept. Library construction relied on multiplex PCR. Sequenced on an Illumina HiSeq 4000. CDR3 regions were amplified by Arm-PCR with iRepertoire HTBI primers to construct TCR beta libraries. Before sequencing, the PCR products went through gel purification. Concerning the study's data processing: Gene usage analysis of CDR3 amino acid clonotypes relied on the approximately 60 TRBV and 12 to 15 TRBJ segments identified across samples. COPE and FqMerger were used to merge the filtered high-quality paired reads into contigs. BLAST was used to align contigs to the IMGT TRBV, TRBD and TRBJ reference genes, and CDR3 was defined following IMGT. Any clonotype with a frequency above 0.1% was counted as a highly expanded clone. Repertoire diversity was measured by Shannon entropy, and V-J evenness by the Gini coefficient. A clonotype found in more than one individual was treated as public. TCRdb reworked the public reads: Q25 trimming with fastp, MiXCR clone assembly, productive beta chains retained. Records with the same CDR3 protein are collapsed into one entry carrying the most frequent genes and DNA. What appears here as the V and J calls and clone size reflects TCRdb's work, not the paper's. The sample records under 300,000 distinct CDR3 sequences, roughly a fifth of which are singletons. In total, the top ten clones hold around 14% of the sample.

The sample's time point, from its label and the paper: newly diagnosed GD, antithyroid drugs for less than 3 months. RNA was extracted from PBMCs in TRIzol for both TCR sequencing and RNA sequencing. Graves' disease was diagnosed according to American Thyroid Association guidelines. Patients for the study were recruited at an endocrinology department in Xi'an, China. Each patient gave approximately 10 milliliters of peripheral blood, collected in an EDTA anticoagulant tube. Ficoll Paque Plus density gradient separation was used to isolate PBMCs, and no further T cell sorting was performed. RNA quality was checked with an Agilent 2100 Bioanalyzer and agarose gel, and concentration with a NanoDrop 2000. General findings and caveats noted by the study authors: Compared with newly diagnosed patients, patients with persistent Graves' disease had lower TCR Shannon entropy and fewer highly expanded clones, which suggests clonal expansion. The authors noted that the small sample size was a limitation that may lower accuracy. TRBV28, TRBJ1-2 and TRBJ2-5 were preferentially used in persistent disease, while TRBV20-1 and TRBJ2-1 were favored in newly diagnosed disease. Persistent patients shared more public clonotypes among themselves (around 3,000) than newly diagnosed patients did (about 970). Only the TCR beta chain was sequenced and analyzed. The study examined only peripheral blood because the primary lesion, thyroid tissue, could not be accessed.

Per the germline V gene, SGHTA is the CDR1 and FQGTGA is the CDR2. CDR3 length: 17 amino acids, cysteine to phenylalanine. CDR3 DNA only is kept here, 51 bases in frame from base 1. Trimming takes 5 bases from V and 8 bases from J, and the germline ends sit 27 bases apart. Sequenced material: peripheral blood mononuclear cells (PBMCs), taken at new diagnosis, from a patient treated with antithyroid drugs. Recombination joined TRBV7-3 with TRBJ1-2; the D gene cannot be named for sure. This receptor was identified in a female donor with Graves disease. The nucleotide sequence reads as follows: TGTGCCAGCAGCCCAGAGGGCCTTCCGTGGTCCAATTACGGCTACACCTTC. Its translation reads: CASSPEGLPWSNYGYTF.